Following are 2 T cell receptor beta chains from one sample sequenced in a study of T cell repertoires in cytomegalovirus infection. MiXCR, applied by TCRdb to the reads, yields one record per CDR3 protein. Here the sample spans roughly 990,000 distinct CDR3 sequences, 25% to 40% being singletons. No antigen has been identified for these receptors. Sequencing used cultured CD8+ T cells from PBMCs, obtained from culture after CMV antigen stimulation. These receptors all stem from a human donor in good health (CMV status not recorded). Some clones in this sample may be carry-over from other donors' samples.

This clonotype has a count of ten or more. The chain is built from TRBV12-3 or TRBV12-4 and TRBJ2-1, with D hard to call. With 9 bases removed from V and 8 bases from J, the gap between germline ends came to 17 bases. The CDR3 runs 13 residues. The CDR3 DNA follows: TGTGCCAGTTGGCTTTGGGGTTGGGATGAGCAGTTCTTC. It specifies CASWLWGWDEQFF.

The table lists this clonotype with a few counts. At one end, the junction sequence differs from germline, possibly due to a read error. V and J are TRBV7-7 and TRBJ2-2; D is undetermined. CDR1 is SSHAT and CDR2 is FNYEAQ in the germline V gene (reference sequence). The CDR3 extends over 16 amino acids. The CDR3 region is CASSLYPSSNTGELFF. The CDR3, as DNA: TGTGCTAGCAGCTTATATCCTTCAAGCAACACCGGGGAGCTGTTTTTT.